This T cell receptor beta chain comes out of a study of control samples from healthy donors and cancer patients. This clone has just one count. Generated by immunoSEQ multiplex PCR, the TCRdb table keeps only in-frame clones and is missing some. The sample has about 85,000 clones, over 75% seen once. Trimming cost V 0 bases and J 5 bases, with 5 bases left between them. There are 13 residues in the CDR3. CDR1 and CDR2 (germline): SGDLS, YYNGEE. The TCR sequence derives from a woman younger than 30 in good health. Sequencing input: blood. The V and J genes are TRBV9 and TRBJ2-2; the D is unclear. CDR3 region: CASSVAPTGELFF. As DNA, the CDR3 is TGTGCCAGCAGCGTAGCCCCTACCGGGGAGCTGTTTTTT.